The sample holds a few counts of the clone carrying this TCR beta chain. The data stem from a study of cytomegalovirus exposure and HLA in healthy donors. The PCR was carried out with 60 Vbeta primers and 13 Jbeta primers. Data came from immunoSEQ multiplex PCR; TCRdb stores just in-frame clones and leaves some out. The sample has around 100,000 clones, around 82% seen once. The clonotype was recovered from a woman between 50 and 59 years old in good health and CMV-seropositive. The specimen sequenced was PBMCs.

The CDR3 loop is CASSLTGASYNEQFF. The CDR3 DNA sequence: TGTGCCAGCAGTTTGACAGGGGCCTCCTACAATGAGCAGTTCTTC. This chain links TRBV27 with TRBJ2-1; 8 bases are a match to TRBD1. The germline gives CDR1 MNHEY, CDR2 SMNVEV (reference sequence). V shed 3 bases, J shed 0 bases, and the junction held 1 base outside the gene matches. The CDR3 sequence is 15 residues long.